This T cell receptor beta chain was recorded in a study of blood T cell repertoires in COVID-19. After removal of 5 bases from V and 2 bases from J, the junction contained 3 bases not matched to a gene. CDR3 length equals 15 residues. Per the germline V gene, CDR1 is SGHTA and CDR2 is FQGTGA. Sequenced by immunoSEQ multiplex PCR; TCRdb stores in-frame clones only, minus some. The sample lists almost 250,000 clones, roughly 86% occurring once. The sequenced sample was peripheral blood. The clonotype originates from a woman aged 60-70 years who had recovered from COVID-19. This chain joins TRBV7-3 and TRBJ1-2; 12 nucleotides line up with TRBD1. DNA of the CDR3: TGTGCCAGCAGCCCGGGACAGGGGGCGAACTATGGCTACACCTTC. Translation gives CASSPGQGANYGYTF.